Shown below are 13 T cell receptor beta chains from a single sample sequenced in a study of shared clonotypes between healthy human individuals. Produced via immunoSEQ multiplex PCR; TCRdb's table is partial and in-frame only. The sample records 1.5 million to 2.5 million clones, about 94% being singletons. Naive CD8 cells comprised CD45RO-negative, CCR7-positively selected cells, excluding terminally differentiated effector memory CD45RA+ cells. Sequencing was done on a sample of naive CD8+ T cells sorted from blood. Receptors were obtained from a man aged 18 to 30 in good health.

This rearrangement joins TRBV11-2 to TRBJ2-4; D not resolved. The CDR3 is made up of 14 amino acids. Trimming removed 1 base at V and 5 bases at J, with 9 bases between. The germline CDR1 and CDR2 sequences are SGHAT and FQNNGV. The CDR3 protein is CASSLVPDENIQYF. Written as DNA, the CDR3 is TGTGCCAGCAGCTTAGTTCCGGACGAAAACATTCAGTACTTC.

This clone was seen just once. For the CDR3, the DNA is TGTGCCAGCAGCTCTAGTTCTGGGAATCTCTACGAGCAGTACTTC. As protein: CASSSSSGNLYEQYF. V gene TRBV13 combines with J gene TRBJ2-7; no clear D gene. The germline V and J ends were trimmed by 4 bases and 3 bases, with 16 bases remaining between them. Germline loops: CDR1 PRHDT, CDR2 FYEKMQ (reference sequence). The CDR3 has 15 amino acids.

With regard to this clone: The junction does not match germline at one end; this may be a read error. V gene TRBV7-9 combines with J gene TRBJ2-1; 9 nucleotides align to TRBD2. The CDR3 length is 15 residues. Germline assignment: CDR1 SEHNR and CDR2 FQNEAQ (reference sequence). The CDR3 protein is CASSSPGTSYHEQFF. Here the CDR3 DNA reads TGTGCCAGCAGCTCCCCCGGGACTAGCTACCATGAGCAGTTCTTC.

The chain couples TRBV12-5 to TRBJ2-7; unclear D gene. Trimming took off 2 bases at V and 2 bases at J, with 4 bases between the two ends. From germline, CDR1 is LGHNT and CDR2 FRNRAP. This CDR3 region has 12 residues. The CDR3 nucleotides read TGTGCTAGTGGTTTGCCCCCCTACGAGCAGTACTTC. It encodes CASGLPPYEQYF.

The rearrangement uses TRBV9 and TRBJ2-6; D uncertain. Trimming pared 3 bases from V and 0 bases from J, leaving 7 bases between. The germline V gene encodes CDR1 SGDLS and CDR2 YYNGEE. This CDR3 is 15 amino acids long. The CDR3 nucleotides read TGTGCCAGCAGCGACGTAAGCTCTGGGGCCAACGTCCTGACTTTC. This codes for CASSDVSSGANVLTF.

This chain uses TRBV18 with TRBJ2-7; D is perhaps TRBD2 (5 bases). V was cut by 2 bases and J by 6 bases, with 8 bases left in between. Germline V gene sequence: CDR1 KGHSH, CDR2 LQKENI. The CDR3 extends over 12 amino acids. The CDR3 DNA reads TGTGCCAGCTCACCAACTAGGGCCGAGCAGTACTTC. Its translation: CASSPTRAEQYF. The full variable domain, completed using reference TRBV18 and TRBJ2-7, is NAGVMQNPRHLVRRRGQEARLRCSPMKGHSHVYWYRQLPEEGLKFMVYLQKENIIDESGMPKERFSAEFPKEGPSILRIQQVVRGDSAAYFCASSPTRAEQYFGPGTRLTVT.

Comment on this clone: The identical CDR3 is also encoded by other nucleotide sequences in the sample. The chain uses TRBV30 and TRBJ2-7; no firm D call. CDR1 is GTSNPN, CDR2 SVGIG, per germline (reference sequence). This CDR3 region has 11 residues. V was shortened by 3 bases and J by 4 bases, with 7 bases between the two germline ends. CDR3 sequence reads: CAWSPGYEQYF. Here the CDR3 DNA reads TGTGCCTGGAGCCCCGGGTACGAGCAGTACTTC.

The chain carries TRBV30 and TRBJ2-3, with D perhaps TRBD1 (7 bases). V dropped 5 bases and J dropped 4 bases, with 16 bases sitting between them. CDR3 length equals 14 residues. Germline V gene lookup returns CDR1 GTSNPN and CDR2 SVGIG (reference sequence). As DNA, the CDR3 is TGTGCCTGGCACGGAGGGGGCGAAGCAGATACGCAGTATTTT. Amino acid sequence: CAWHGGGEADTQYF.

The chain uses TRBV6-5 and TRBJ1-6, with D tentatively TRBD1 (6 bases). Trimming removed 7 bases at V and 9 bases at J, with 13 bases between. Germline V gene sequence: CDR1 MNHEY, CDR2 SVGAGI. CDR3 length equals 13 residues. The CDR3 bases are TGTGCCAGCAAGGGGCAGGGGTCTTCACCCCTCCACTTT. It yields the protein CASKGQGSSPLHF.

The gene calls are TRBV7-3 and TRBJ2-5; weak D call: TRBD2 (6 bases). The V gene's germline CDR1 is SGHTA and CDR2 FQGTGA. The V gene lost 0 bases and the J gene lost 5 bases, with 13 bases spanning the gap. This CDR3 comprises 15 residues. CDR3 nucleotides: TGTGCCAGCAGCTTAACGGGGGGTACGTTGGAGACCCAGTACTTC. Its protein is CASSLTGGTLETQYF.

This chain uses TRBV6-5 with TRBJ2-2, with TRBD1 as a possible D gene (5 bases). Trimming removed 6 bases at V and 3 bases at J, with 11 bases between. The CDR3 is 14 residues long. The V gene's germline CDR1 is MNHEY and CDR2 SVGAGI. CDR3 sequence reads: CASRPREDTGELFF. In DNA, the CDR3 is TGTGCCAGCAGGCCCAGGGAAGACACCGGGGAGCTGTTTTTT.

As for this clone: Other DNA sequences within the sample encode an identical CDR3. V and J are TRBV7-9 and TRBJ2-5; no clear D. Trimming stripped 1 base from V and 4 bases from J, with 7 bases between. The CDR3 is made up of 13 amino acids. Germline-derived CDR1 and CDR2 are SEHNR and FQNEAQ (reference sequence). CDR3 region: CASSLGMGETQYF. The CDR3 DNA is TGTGCCAGCAGCTTAGGTATGGGAGAGACCCAGTACTTC.

The rearrangement links TRBV30 to TRBJ1-2, with D tentatively TRBD1 (5 bases). Germline assignment: CDR1 GTSNPN and CDR2 SVGIG (reference sequence). The CDR3 consists of 14 residues. The V end was cut by 2 bases, the J end by 8 bases, with 18 bases between. CDR3 nucleotide sequence: TGTGCCTGGAGTCCCGGGACCGCCTTCTGGGGCTACACCTTC. Encoded protein: CAWSPGTAFWGYTF.